The clone carrying this TCR beta chain was counted a few times. The data derive from a study of blood T cell repertoires in COVID-19. Whole-study context: The origin of the acute and convalescent COVID-19 samples was the United States, Italy and Spain. The cDNA or gDNA used as material had been derived from T cells, B-cell-depleted T cells, or PBMCs.

In the original workflow: Amplifying reference gene primers gave estimates of nucleated cell counts. The protocol was immunoSEQ multiplex PCR, while the TCRdb copy is restricted to in-frame clones and leaves out a portion. V and J calls and clone size are given by that table; D and trimming were obtained from the DNA. Here the sample spans approximately 190,000 clones, roughly four fifths being singletons. The CDR3 has 14 residues. The germline CDR1 and CDR2 sequences are LGHNA and YNFKEQ. The V gene lost 4 bases and the J gene lost 3 bases, with 12 bases spanning the gap. The rearrangement links TRBV4-2 to TRBJ1-1; D uncertain. The sequenced material came from peripheral blood. The sequence was obtained from a woman between 35 and 50 years old with acute or convalescent COVID-19. The CDR3 reads CASSPRQMDTEAFF. The CDR3 DNA reads as TGTGCCAGCAGCCCCAGACAAATGGACACTGAAGCTTTCTTT.